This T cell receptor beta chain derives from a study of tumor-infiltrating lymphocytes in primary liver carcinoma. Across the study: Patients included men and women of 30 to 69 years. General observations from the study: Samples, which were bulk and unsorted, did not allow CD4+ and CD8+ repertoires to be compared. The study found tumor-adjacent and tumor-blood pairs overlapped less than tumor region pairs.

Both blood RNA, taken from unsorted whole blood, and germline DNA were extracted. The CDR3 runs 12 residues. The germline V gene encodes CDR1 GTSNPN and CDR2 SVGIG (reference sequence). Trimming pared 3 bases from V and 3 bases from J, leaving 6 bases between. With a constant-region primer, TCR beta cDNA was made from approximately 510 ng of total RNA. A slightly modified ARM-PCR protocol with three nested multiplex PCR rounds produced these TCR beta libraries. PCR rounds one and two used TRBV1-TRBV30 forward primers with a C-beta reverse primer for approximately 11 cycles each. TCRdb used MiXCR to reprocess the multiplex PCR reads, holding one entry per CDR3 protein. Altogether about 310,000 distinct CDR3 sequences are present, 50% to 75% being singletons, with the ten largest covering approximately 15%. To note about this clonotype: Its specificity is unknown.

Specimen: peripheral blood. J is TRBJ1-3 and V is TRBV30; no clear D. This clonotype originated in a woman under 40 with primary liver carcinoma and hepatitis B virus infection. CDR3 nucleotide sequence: TGTGCCTGGAGCTGGAGTGGAAACACCATATATTTT. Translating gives CAWSWSGNTIYF.